Sequencing of this T cell receptor (beta chain) was carried out in a study of neurological immune-mediated disorders. Study details: Of the multiple sclerosis patients, approximately 34 in total, roughly 30 were relapsing-remitting and 3 were secondary progressive. General study findings and limits: While HTLV-1-associated myelopathy showed the greatest TCR clonal expansion, multiple sclerosis showed the least, falling below healthy controls.

The germline gives CDR1 SGHRS, CDR2 YFSETQ. This CDR3 is 13 amino acids long. V gave up 7 bases and J gave up 6 bases, with 15 bases separating them. With 10-nucleotide random UMIs included, cDNA was synthesized by 5'RACE. Each CDR3 protein gets one entry after TCRdb re-called the 5' RACE reads with MiXCR. The sample lists approximately 130,000 distinct CDR3 sequences, about 3.4% occurring once. The starting material, 2 million PBMCs stored at -80 C, gave rise to the unsorted libraries. This clonotype showed up many times. Its matching antigen is unknown. The material sequenced was PBMCs. The source is a woman aged 30 to 39 with multiple sclerosis. The rearrangement joins TRBV5-1 to TRBJ2-3; possibly TRBD2 for D (5 bases). CDR3: CASSLEVADTQYF. As DNA, the CDR3 is TGCGCCAGCTCCCTGGAGGTTGCCGATACGCAGTATTTT.